These 32 T cell receptor beta chains were all obtained from the same sample, sequenced in a study of tumor and adjacent non-tumor tissue in lung cancer. This sample's RNA came from whole unsorted tissue. Distant lung tissue was collected more than 3 cm away from the tumor edge. Three rounds of nested PCR, following a modified ARM-PCR protocol, produced the TCRbeta library. TCRdb processed the multiplex PCR reads anew with MiXCR; each CDR3 protein has one entry. The data hold approximately 110,000 distinct CDR3 sequences, with around 57% observed a single time. Sequencing was carried out using distant non-tumor lung tissue. The receptors derive from a man between 60 and 75 years old with non-small cell lung cancer.

The chain uses TRBV11-2 and TRBJ2-3, with TRBD2 matching 13 bases. The V gene end was trimmed by 5 bases and the J gene end by 7 bases; junction bases not matched to a gene: 9. Germline lookup yields CDR1 SGHAT and CDR2 FQNNGV. This CDR3 has 16 amino acids. The CDR3 DNA reads TGTGCCAGCAGCACAAGGACTAGCGGGAGCTCGAATACGCAGTATTTT. Translated, it gives CASSTRTSGSSNTQYF.

As regards this clonotype: A read error is possible here, since a much larger clone lies one base away. CDR3 DNA: TGTGCCAGCAACTTAGGGGGACAGATGCGAGAAAAACTGTTTTTT. This gives the protein CASNLGGQMREKLFF. The V and J genes are TRBV13 and TRBJ1-4; 7 bases are shared with TRBD1. The CDR3 length is 15 residues. Germline-derived CDR1 and CDR2 are PRHDT and FYEKMQ (reference sequence).

To note about this clonotype: A read error may account for a junction end that differs from germline. The chain joins TRBV28 to TRBJ1-1, with 7 bases that match TRBD1. The CDR3 length is 17 residues. Per germline, CDR1 MDHEN and CDR2 SYDVKM. CDR3 residues: CASRLRGTTVPNTEVFF. The CDR3 coding sequence is TGTGCCAGCAGACTCAGGGGGACCACAGTTCCGAACACTGAAGTTTTCTTT.

The chain uses TRBV5-6 and TRBJ2-1; D remains unclear. V was cut by 4 bases and J by 6 bases, with 8 bases left in between. The CDR3 runs 12 residues. CDR1 is SGHDT, CDR2 YYEEEE, per germline. CDR3 nucleotide sequence: TGTGCCAGCAGCCGGTACTGCAATGAGCAGTTCTTC. It encodes CASSRYCNEQFF.

The gene calls are TRBV11-3 and TRBJ2-7, with TRBD2 matching over 10 bases. Germline loops: CDR1 SGHNT, CDR2 YENEEA. CDR3 length: 15 residues. The chain's CDR3 is CDSGRASGSSYEQYF. CDR3 DNA sequence: TGTGACAGTGGGAGGGCTAGCGGGAGCTCATACGAGCAGTACTTC. The whole variable domain, remainder taken from reference TRBV11-3 and TRBJ2-7, is EAGVVQSPRYKIIEKKQPVAFWCNPISGHNTLYWYLQNLGQGPELLIRYENEEAVDDSQLPKDRFSAERLKGVDSTLKIQPAELGDSAVYLCDSGRASGSSYEQYFGPGTRLTVT.

Remarks on this clonotype: Since a much larger clone is just one base distant, this may be a read error. This chain links TRBV10-3 with TRBJ1-2; tentatively, D is TRBD1 (6 bases). Germline values: CDR1 ENHRY, CDR2 SYGVKD. CDR3 size: 13 residues. This chain's CDR3 is CAISRTESYDYTF. CDR3 DNA sequence: TGTGCCATCAGCCGGACAGAATCCTATGACTACACCTTC.

In the case of this clonotype: The conserved phenylalanine or tryptophan is not found at the CDR3 terminus, so this likely reflects a read error. V is TRBV4-2 and J is TRBJ2-3; maybe TRBD2 (5 bases). Germline V gene lookup returns CDR1 LGHNA and CDR2 YNFKEQ. Deletions cut 0 bases from V and 0 bases from J, with 10 bases between. The CDR3 consists of 16 residues. CDR3 DNA sequence: TGTGCCAGCAGCCAAGAGGTGGAGGCTAGCACAGATACGCAGTATCTT. Translated, it gives CASSQEVEASTDTQYL.

Turning to this clonotype: This may come from a read error, since a much larger clone is one base off. The rearrangement joins TRBV27 to TRBJ2-5; TRBD1 matches at 8 bases. The CDR3 consists of 14 residues. Germline lookup yields CDR1 MNHEY and CDR2 SMNVEV (reference sequence). CDR3 bases: TGTGTCAGCAGTCGATTACGGACAGGGAGGACCCAGTACTTC. It codes for CVSSRLRTGRTQYF.

In the case of this clonotype: The junction does not match germline at one end; this may be a read error. The CDR3 nucleotides read TGCGCCAGCAGCTTAGTTGCTACTGAAGCTCTCTTT. The encoded protein is CASSLVATEALF. The chain joins TRBV5-1 to TRBJ1-1, with D unresolved. There are 12 residues in the CDR3. Germline CDR1 SGHRS, CDR2 YFSETQ.

This clonotype has ten or more counts. V and J are TRBV29-1 and TRBJ2-1; 11 bases agree with TRBD2. The CDR3 consists of 18 residues. From germline, CDR1 is SQVTM and CDR2 ANQGSEA. V shed 0 bases and J 3 bases; nucleotides not matched to a gene: 10. CDR3 nucleotides: TGCAGCGTTGAAGAATTTCGGCTAGCGGGAGGACTCTACAATGAGCAGTTCTTC. Translation: CSVEEFRLAGGLYNEQFF.

V gene TRBV5-4 combines with J gene TRBJ2-3; 8 nucleotides line up with TRBD2. The germline V gene encodes CDR1 SGHNT and CDR2 YYREEE (reference sequence). Losses at the gene ends were 3 bases for V and 2 bases for J; bases not matched to a gene: 5. The CDR3 has 15 amino acids. The CDR3 nucleotides are TGTGCCAGCAGCTCCGGGACTAGACCCACAGATACGCAGTATTTT. This sequence encodes CASSSGTRPTDTQYF.

As regards this clonotype: Compared with germline, one end of the junction differs, possibly owing to a read error. The genes are TRBV6-5 and TRBJ2-3; TRBD1 aligns across 8 bases. The V gene's germline CDR1 is MNHEY and CDR2 SVGAGI. CDR3 length: 18 residues. The CDR3 DNA sequence: TGTGCCAACAGTTACTCAAACCAAACAGGGGGTCGCACAGATACGCAGTATTTT. Translating gives CANSYSNQTGGRTDTQYF.

This clonotype was seen only a few times. V gene TRBV19 combines with J gene TRBJ1-5; no clear D gene. The CDR3 loop spans 12 amino acids. CDR1 is LNHDA and CDR2 is SQIVND in the germline V gene (reference sequence). V lost 1 base and J 6 bases, leaving 4 bases between the germline ends. In nucleotides, the CDR3 is TGTGCCAGTAGTATAGTCGGTCAGCCCCAGCATTTT. Translation gives CASSIVGQPQHF.

Concerning this clonotype itself: The junction departs from germline at one end; a sequencing error may be responsible. The chain links TRBV4-3 to TRBJ1-4, with 7 bases aligning to TRBD1. The CDR3 is made up of 16 amino acids. Germline V gene data show CDR1 as LGHNA and CDR2 as YSLEER. The CDR3 coding sequence is TGCGCCAGCAGCCAAGATGTCGGGACAGAGCGTGAAAAACTGCTTTTT. Amino acids: CASSQDVGTEREKLLF.

Concerning this clonotype: Germline and junction disagree at one end, which may indicate a read error. The chain combines TRBV12-3 or TRBV12-4 with TRBJ2-3; D gene ambiguous. The CDR3 spans 13 residues. CDR3 nucleotide sequence: TGTGCGAGCAATTTACCCATCCAAGATACGCAGTATTTT. Protein sequence: CASNLPIQDTQYF.

This clonotype appeared many times. The chain has TRBV7-9 and TRBJ2-3, with no clear D. This CDR3 has 13 amino acids. V lost 5 bases to trimming and J lost 2 bases, with 8 bases between them. Per the germline V gene, CDR1 is SEHNR and CDR2 is FQNEAQ (reference sequence). The CDR3 reads CASSPLNTDTQYF. The CDR3 coding sequence is TGTGCCAGCAGCCCCCTAAACACAGATACGCAGTATTTT.

This clonotype was seen only a few times. This chain joins TRBV24-1 and TRBJ2-1, with 8 bases lining up with TRBD2. This CDR3 has 16 amino acids. The V segment lost 1 base and the J segment 0 bases; nucleotides outside the gene matches: 1. The germline gives CDR1 KGHDR, CDR2 SFDVKD. The CDR3 DNA reads as TGTGCCACCAGTGATTTAAGCGGGAGCTCCTACAATGAGCAGTTCTTC. Its protein product is CATSDLSGSSYNEQFF.

Concerning this clonotype itself: A much larger clone sits a single nucleotide away, making a read error possible. This sequence joins TRBV6-2 or TRBV6-3 and TRBJ1-2; D is unresolved. CDR1 and CDR2 (germline): MNHEY, SVGEGT. This CDR3 spans 14 amino acids. The DNA for the CDR3 is TGTGCCAGCAGGCTTCCCCTCGGTGACTATGGCCACACCTTC. It codes for CASRLPLGDYGHTF.

This clonotype has a handful of counts. A much larger clonotype is one base distant, so this may be a read error. J is TRBJ2-7 and V is TRBV29-1; D unresolved. Trimming shortened V by 6 bases and J by 4 bases, and 16 bases separated the two germline ends. Germline CDR1 SQVTM, CDR2 ANQGSEA. The CDR3 contains 13 residues. DNA for the CDR3: TGCAGCGTCCTCTTCCTGGGCCGGTACGAGCAGTACTTC. Protein product: CSVLFLGRYEQYF.

This clonotype was observed at least ten times. This chain connects TRBV28 to TRBJ2-1; no reliable D call. Germline lookup yields CDR1 MDHEN and CDR2 SYDVKM. Trimming left V 5 bases short and J 3 bases short, with 5 bases between. The CDR3 extends over 12 amino acids. The CDR3 bases are TGTGCCAGCAGTGAGATCTACAATGAGCAGTTCTTC. Amino acid sequence: CASSEIYNEQFF.

The chain is built from TRBV29-1 and TRBJ2-7, with D possibly being TRBD1 (6 bases). The CDR3 covers 12 residues. CDR1 and CDR2 (germline): SQVTM, ANQGSEA. The CDR3 loop reads CSGQPISYEQYF. The CDR3 region has the DNA TGCAGTGGACAGCCAATCTCTTACGAGCAGTACTTC.

About this clonotype itself: One end of the junction does not line up with germline, which may come from a read error. The chain combines TRBV7-8 with TRBJ2-1, with D hard to call. Germline assignment: CDR1 SGHVS and CDR2 FQNEAQ. This CDR3 is 14 amino acids long. CDR3 protein: CVSSPVDKRDEQFF. Written as DNA, the CDR3 is TGTGTCAGCAGCCCTGTAGACAAGCGCGATGAGCAGTTCTTC.

As for this clonotype: The CDR3 does not end in the conserved phenylalanine or tryptophan, so this is likely a read error. V and J are TRBV7-9 and TRBJ1-5, with 8 bases matching TRBD1. The germline V gene has CDR1 SEHNR and CDR2 FQNEAQ (reference sequence). The CDR3 runs to 16 residues. CDR3 sequence (DNA): TGTGCCAGTAGCTTTGACGGGACAGGTAGCAATCAGCCCCAGCATTTA. Protein: CASSFDGTGSNQPQHL.

The V call is TRBV5-1, the J call TRBJ2-5; 8 nucleotides agree with TRBD2. Germline V gene data show CDR1 as SGHRS and CDR2 as YFSETQ. After removal of 3 bases from V and 0 bases from J, the junction contained 7 bases not matched to a gene. The CDR3 runs 16 residues. Here the CDR3 DNA reads TGCGCCAGCAGCTCCGGGGGGGGCTCGTACCAAGAGACCCAGTACTTC. Amino acids: CASSSGGGSYQETQYF. Looking up the rest from reference TRBV5-1 and TRBJ2-5 gives the full variable domain: KAGVTQTPRYLIKTRGQQVTLSCSPISGHRSVSWYQQTPGQGLQFLFEYFSETQRNKGNFPGRFSGRQFSNSRSEMNVSTLELGDSALYLCASSSGGGSYQETQYFGPGTRLLVL.

Concerning this clonotype itself: One end of the junction fails to match germline, which may point to a read error. The V gene is TRBV4-1, the J gene TRBJ2-3; tentative D call: TRBD1 (6 bases). The CDR3 totals 17 residues. CDR1 MGHRA and CDR2 YSYEKL come from the germline V gene. DNA of the CDR3: TGCGCCAGCAGCCAAGTGACAGGAAAAGCGATCATGGATACGGAGTATTTT. This encodes CASSQVTGKAIMDTEYF.

As concerns this clonotype: Being one base from a much bigger clone, this may be a read error. This chain joins TRBV30 and TRBJ2-7; a possible D gene is TRBD1 (5 bases). CDR1 and CDR2 from the germline V gene are GTSNPN and SVGIG (reference sequence). The CDR3 totals 15 residues. CDR3 residues: CASSVNQGFTYEQYF. The CDR3 DNA follows: TGTGCCTCGAGTGTAAACCAGGGATTTACCTACGAGCAGTACTTC.

A word on this clonotype: The conserved closing phenylalanine or tryptophan is absent in this CDR3, likely reflecting a read error. This chain connects TRBV20-1 to TRBJ1-6, with D hard to call. Germline V gene data show CDR1 as DFQATT and CDR2 as SNEGSKA (reference sequence). This CDR3 is 13 amino acids long. The DNA of the CDR3 is TGCAGTGCTAGAAAGATGGTGAATTCATCCCTCCACTAT. Its translation is CSARKMVNSSLHY.

This clonotype appeared once. The rearrangement joins TRBV6-2 or TRBV6-3 to TRBJ2-5, with D perhaps TRBD2 (6 bases). Germline values: CDR1 MNHEY, CDR2 SVGEGT. The CDR3 contains 15 residues. The V end was cut by 2 bases, the J end by 4 bases, with 14 bases between. DNA of the CDR3: TGTGCCAGCAGTTACGAATCCGGGACTGCAGAGACCCAGTACTTC. Protein: CASSYESGTAETQYF.

This clonotype was counted at least ten times. The rearrangement joins TRBV20-1 to TRBJ2-1; D gene ambiguous. V dropped 2 bases and J dropped 5 bases, with 7 bases sitting between them. The CDR3 contains 12 residues. The V gene's germline CDR1 is DFQATT and CDR2 SNEGSKA (reference sequence). In DNA form, the CDR3 reads TGCAGTGCTAGACCAATTCACAATGAGCAGTTCTTC. Protein product: CSARPIHNEQFF.

Concerning this clonotype itself: Sequence at one end of the junction differs from germline and may be a read error. J is TRBJ2-5 and V is TRBV11-3, with a possible D match to TRBD1 (7 bases). This CDR3 region has 15 residues. Germline lookup yields CDR1 SGHNT and CDR2 YENEEA. This CDR3 is CASSFGTVRREIQYF. In nucleotides, the CDR3 is TGTGCCAGCAGCTTCGGGACAGTGCGCCGGGAGATCCAGTACTTC.

Comment on this clonotype: This likely comes from a read error, as the CDR3 has no conserved phenylalanine or tryptophan at its end. This chain uses TRBV6-5 with TRBJ2-1; tentative D call: TRBD2 (5 bases). This CDR3 contains 14 residues. Germline V gives CDR1 MNHEY, CDR2 SVGAGI. This chain's CDR3 is CVSNRRGTYNEQFL. CDR3 nucleotides: TGTGTCAGCAATAGACGGGGTACCTACAATGAGCAGTTCCTC.

A word on this clonotype: The CDR3 does not close with the conserved phenylalanine or tryptophan, likely indicating a read error. The chain has TRBV5-6 and TRBJ2-3; a possible D gene is TRBD2 (5 bases). Germline values: CDR1 SGHDT, CDR2 YYEEEE. CDR3 size: 14 residues. The DNA of the CDR3 is TGTGCCAGCAGCTTTGTCGGGATTACAGATACACAGTATTTG. This encodes CASSFVGITDTQYL.